Below are 12 T cell receptor beta chains sequenced from a single sample in a study of blood T cell repertoires in COVID-19. TCRdb keeps only in-frame clones here, not all; method: immunoSEQ multiplex PCR. This sample has some 80,000 clones, with roughly 86% found just once. Sequences were obtained from peripheral blood. The receptor source for this set is a human donor in a cohort sampled during active COVID-19.

J is TRBJ2-7 and V is TRBV5-8; D is possibly TRBD2 (6 bases). The V end was cut by 4 bases, the J end by 2 bases, with 10 bases between. This CDR3 has 13 amino acids. CDR1 is SGHTS, CDR2 YDEGEE, per germline. The CDR3 is CASSAGGPYEQYF. In nucleotides, the CDR3 is TGTGCCAGCAGCGCCGGGGGTCCCTACGAGCAGTACTTC.

The V and J genes are TRBV19 and TRBJ1-5, with 12 bases lining up with TRBD1. The CDR3 is made up of 18 amino acids. CDR1 and CDR2 (germline): LNHDA, SQIVND (reference sequence). V was clipped by 5 bases and J by 0 bases; unmatched bases: 8. CDR3 region: CASSPAGQGASSNQPQHF. CDR3 coding DNA: TGTGCCAGTAGTCCAGCGGGACAGGGGGCTTCTAGCAATCAGCCCCAGCATTTT.

The rearrangement links TRBV9 to TRBJ2-7; TRBD1 is a possible D gene (5 bases). The CDR3 spans 15 residues. The germline gives CDR1 SGDLS, CDR2 YYNGEE. V shed 0 bases and J shed 1 base, with 11 bases lying between them. CDR3 protein: CASSVGTIGSYEQYF. For the CDR3, the DNA is TGTGCCAGCAGCGTAGGGACAATAGGTTCCTACGAGCAGTACTTC.

The chain has TRBV2 and TRBJ2-3; 10 bases line up with TRBD2. Germline V CDR1 and CDR2: SNHLY, FYNNEI. The CDR3 is 12 residues long. Unmatched junction bases numbered 0, after V lost 6 bases and J lost 6 bases. The CDR3 sequence is CASRLAGDTQYF. The CDR3 DNA reads TGTGCCAGCAGACTAGCGGGGGATACGCAGTATTTT.

The chain couples TRBV5-4 to TRBJ1-5, with D unclear. This CDR3 is built from 14 residues. V was clipped by 3 bases and J by 0 bases, with 7 bases between them. Germline CDR1 SGHNT, CDR2 YYREEE (reference sequence). CDR3 residues: CASSSHNSNQPQHF. CDR3 DNA sequence: TGTGCCAGCAGCTCGCACAATAGCAATCAGCCCCAGCATTTT. Full variable domain (rest looked up from reference TRBV5-4 and TRBJ1-5): ETGVTQSPTHLIKTRGQQVTLRCSSQSGHNTVSWYQQALGQGPQFIFQYYREEENGRGNFPPRFSGLQFPNYSSELNVNALELDDSALYLCASSSHNSNQPQHFGDGTRLSIL.

The V and J genes are TRBV2 and TRBJ2-2, with 8 nucleotides matching TRBD2. V shed 8 bases and J 2 bases; nucleotides not matched to a gene: 4. Germline CDR1 and CDR2: SNHLY and FYNNEI. CDR3 length: 14 residues. The CDR3 sequence: CASRAGGNTGELFF. CDR3 DNA: TGTGCCAGCCGCGCGGGGGGAAACACCGGGGAGCTGTTTTTT.

This sequence joins TRBV20-1 and TRBJ1-4, with D possibly being TRBD1 (6 bases). Germline V lookup: CDR1 DFQATT, CDR2 SNEGSKA (reference sequence). V was shortened by 7 bases and J by 7 bases, with 10 bases between the two germline ends. This CDR3 contains 11 residues. The CDR3 loop reads CSGGGTEKLFF. As DNA, the CDR3 is TGCAGTGGGGGGGGCACTGAAAAACTGTTTTTT.

This rearrangement joins TRBV5-1 to TRBJ1-4; 8 bases match TRBD1. This CDR3 has 16 residues. V was clipped by 3 bases and J by 0 bases; unmatched bases: 4. CDR1 and CDR2 (germline): SGHRS, YFSETQ. Written as DNA, the CDR3 is TGCGCCAGCAGCTCTACAGGGGGGACAACTAATGAAAAACTGTTTTTT. Amino acids: CASSSTGGTTNEKLFF. Supplemented by reference TRBV5-1 and TRBJ1-4, the full variable domain reads KAGVTQTPRYLIKTRGQQVTLSCSPISGHRSVSWYQQTPGQGLQFLFEYFSETQRNKGNFPGRFSGRQFSNSRSEMNVSTLELGDSALYLCASSSTGGTTNEKLFFGSGTQLSVL.

The chain employs TRBV11-3 and TRBJ2-1; TRBD2 agrees at 8 bases. CDR3 size: 14 residues. CDR1 and CDR2 (germline): SGHNT, YENEEA. V lost 4 bases to trimming and J lost 7 bases; unmatched junction nucleotides: 6. In DNA, the CDR3 is TGTGCCAGCAGCTCGGGGGGGACTCTAAATGAGCAGTTCTTC. Encoded protein: CASSSGGTLNEQFF.

This chain's CDR3 is CASSDRQASYGYTF. CDR3 coding DNA: TGCGCCAGCAGCGACAGACAGGCAAGCTATGGCTACACCTTC. The chain has TRBV4-1 and TRBJ1-2; maybe TRBD1 (6 bases). The CDR3 spans 14 residues. Germline CDR1 MGHRA, CDR2 YSYEKL. V lost 5 bases and J lost 4, with 14 bases in between.

This chain uses TRBV25-1 with TRBJ2-5, with 12 positions matching TRBD2. This CDR3 is built from 14 residues. V was pared by 8 bases and J by 1 base, with 2 bases of the junction left unmatched. CDR1 is MGHDK, CDR2 SYGVNS, per germline. Here the CDR3 reads CASGLAGSQETQYF. CDR3 nucleotide sequence: TGTGCCAGCGGACTAGCGGGGTCCCAAGAGACCCAGTACTTC.

This chain links TRBV12-5 with TRBJ1-5; the D is unclear. The CDR3 is made up of 13 amino acids. The V end lost 5 bases, the J end lost 0 bases, and 5 bases lay between the germline ends. Looked up from germline, CDR1 is LGHNT and CDR2 is FRNRAP. The CDR3 DNA follows: TGTGCTAGTGGTCACAATAGCAATCAGCCCCAGCATTTT. Its protein product is CASGHNSNQPQHF.